This record covers a single T cell receptor (beta chain). What it binds is unknown. The PCR had 60 Vbeta and 13 Jbeta primers. Clones were sequenced by immunoSEQ multiplex PCR, and TCRdb holds only the in-frame ones, with some missing. Of 150,000 to 200,000 clones in the sample, roughly 75% are singletons; the top ten hold 4.9%. This entry belongs to a study of cytomegalovirus exposure and HLA in healthy donors. In germline, CDR1 is SGHVS, CDR2 FQNEAQ. The length of the CDR3 is 15 residues. V trimming: 1 base; J trimming: 8 bases; junction bases outside the gene matches: 6. The study, taken as a whole, reports: The study flagged about 160 TCR beta chains as cytomegalovirus-associated. As a later analysis showed, several of the most significant clusters appeared to be linked to common viral pathogens. Of the V segments, some could not be distinguished, including TRBV6-2 and TRBV6-3, and were excluded.

The sequence was collected from a male donor in good health and CMV-seronegative. The chain links TRBV7-8 to TRBJ2-1; 9 positions agree with TRBD2. The specimen sequenced was PBMCs. The CDR3 bases are TGTGCCAGCAGCTTAGGAGAGGGGACTAGCCATGAGCAGTTCTTC. It specifies CASSLGEGTSHEQFF.